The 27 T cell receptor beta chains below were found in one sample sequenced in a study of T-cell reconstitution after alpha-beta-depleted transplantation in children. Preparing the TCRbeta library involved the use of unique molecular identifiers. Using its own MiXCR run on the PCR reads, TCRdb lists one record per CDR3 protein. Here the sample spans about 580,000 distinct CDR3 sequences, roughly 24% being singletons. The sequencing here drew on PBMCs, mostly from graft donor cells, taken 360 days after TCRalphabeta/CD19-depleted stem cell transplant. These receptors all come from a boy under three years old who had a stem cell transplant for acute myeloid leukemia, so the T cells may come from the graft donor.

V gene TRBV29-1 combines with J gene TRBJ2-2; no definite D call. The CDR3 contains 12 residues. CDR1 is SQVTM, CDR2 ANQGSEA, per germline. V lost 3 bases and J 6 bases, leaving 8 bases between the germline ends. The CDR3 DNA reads TGCAGCGTTGAGTTAATACCCGGGGAGCTGTTTTTT. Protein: CSVELIPGELFF.

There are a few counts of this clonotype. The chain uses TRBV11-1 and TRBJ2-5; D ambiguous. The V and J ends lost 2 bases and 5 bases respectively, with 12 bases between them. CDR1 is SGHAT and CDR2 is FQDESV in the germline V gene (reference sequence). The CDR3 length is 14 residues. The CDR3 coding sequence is TGTGCCAGCAGCTTATCCATCTCGGTCGAGACCCAGTACTTC. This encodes CASSLSISVETQYF.

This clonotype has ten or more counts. The chain's CDR3 is CASRLRDSYEQYV. CDR3 in DNA: TGTGCCAGCAGACTAAGGGATTCCTACGAGCAGTACGTC. The genes are TRBV6-5 and TRBJ2-7; D gene ambiguous. Per the germline V gene, CDR1 is MNHEY and CDR2 is SVGAGI. The CDR3 contains 13 residues. Trimming left V 6 bases short and J 1 base short, with 10 bases between.

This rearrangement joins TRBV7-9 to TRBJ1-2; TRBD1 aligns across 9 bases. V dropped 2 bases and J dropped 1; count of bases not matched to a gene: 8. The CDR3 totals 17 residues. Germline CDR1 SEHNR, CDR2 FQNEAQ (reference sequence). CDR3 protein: CASSLSGQGLGNYGYTF. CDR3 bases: TGTGCCAGCAGCTTATCGGGACAGGGACTGGGTAACTATGGCTACACCTTC.

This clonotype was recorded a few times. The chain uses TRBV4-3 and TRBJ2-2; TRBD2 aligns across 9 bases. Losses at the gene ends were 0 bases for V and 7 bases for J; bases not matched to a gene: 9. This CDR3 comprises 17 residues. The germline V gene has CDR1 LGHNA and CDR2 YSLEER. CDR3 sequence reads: CASSQDLLAGSYGELFF. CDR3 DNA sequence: TGCGCCAGCAGCCAAGATCTCCTAGCGGGGAGTTACGGGGAGCTGTTTTTT.

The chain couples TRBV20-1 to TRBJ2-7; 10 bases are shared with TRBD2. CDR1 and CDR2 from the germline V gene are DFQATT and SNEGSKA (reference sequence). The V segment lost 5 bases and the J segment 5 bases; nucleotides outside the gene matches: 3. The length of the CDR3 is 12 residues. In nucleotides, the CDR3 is TGCAGTGCTTTCCTAGCGGGGGACGAGCAGTACGTC. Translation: CSAFLAGDEQYV.

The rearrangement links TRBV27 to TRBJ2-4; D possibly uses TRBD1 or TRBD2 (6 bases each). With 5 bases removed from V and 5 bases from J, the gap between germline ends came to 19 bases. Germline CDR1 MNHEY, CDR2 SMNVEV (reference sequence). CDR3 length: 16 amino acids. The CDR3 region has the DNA TGTGCCAGCAGTCCTAGGGGGGCGAGAACCCAAAACATTCAGTACTTC. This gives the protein CASSPRGARTQNIQYF.

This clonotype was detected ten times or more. The CDR3 spells CASSYRGQGESYEQYF. The CDR3 DNA is TGCGCCAGCAGCTACCGGGGACAGGGTGAGTCCTACGAGCAGTACTTC. The V call is TRBV5-1, the J call TRBJ2-7, with 9 bases aligning to TRBD1. This CDR3 comprises 16 residues. V dropped 3 bases and J dropped 1; count of bases not matched to a gene: 8. Germline values: CDR1 SGHRS, CDR2 YFSETQ. Looking up the rest from reference TRBV5-1 and TRBJ2-7 gives the full variable domain: KAGVTQTPRYLIKTRGQQVTLSCSPISGHRSVSWYQQTPGQGLQFLFEYFSETQRNKGNFPGRFSGRQFSNSRSEMNVSTLELGDSALYLCASSYRGQGESYEQYFGPGTRLTVT.

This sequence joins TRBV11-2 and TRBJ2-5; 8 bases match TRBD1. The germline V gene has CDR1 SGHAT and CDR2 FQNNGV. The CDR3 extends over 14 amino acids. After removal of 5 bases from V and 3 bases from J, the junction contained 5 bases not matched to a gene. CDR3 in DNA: TGTGCCAGCAGCGACTCGGACAGGGAAGAGACCCAGTACTTC. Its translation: CASSDSDREETQYF. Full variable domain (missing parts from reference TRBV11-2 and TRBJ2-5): EAGVAQSPRYKIIEKRQSVAFWCNPISGHATLYWYQQILGQGPKLLIQFQNNGVVDDSQLPKDRFSAERLKGVDSTLKIQPAKLEDSAVYLCASSDSDREETQYFGPGTRLLVL.

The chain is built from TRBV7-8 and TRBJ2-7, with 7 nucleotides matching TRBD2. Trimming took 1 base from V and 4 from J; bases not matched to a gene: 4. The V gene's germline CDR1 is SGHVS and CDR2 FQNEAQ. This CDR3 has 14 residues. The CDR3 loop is CASSLGTRVYEQYV. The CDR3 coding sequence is TGTGCCAGCAGCTTAGGGACTAGGGTGTACGAGCAGTACGTC.

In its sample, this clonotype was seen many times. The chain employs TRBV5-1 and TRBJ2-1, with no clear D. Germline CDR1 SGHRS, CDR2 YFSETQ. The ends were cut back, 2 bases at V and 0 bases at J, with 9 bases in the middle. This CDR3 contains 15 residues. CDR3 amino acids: CASSLASTSYNEQFF. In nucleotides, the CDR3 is TGCGCCAGCAGCTTAGCTTCAACCTCCTACAATGAGCAGTTCTTC. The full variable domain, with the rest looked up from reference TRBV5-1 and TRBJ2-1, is KAGVTQTPRYLIKTRGQQVTLSCSPISGHRSVSWYQQTPGQGLQFLFEYFSETQRNKGNFPGRFSGRQFSNSRSEMNVSTLELGDSALYLCASSLASTSYNEQFFGPGTRLTVL.

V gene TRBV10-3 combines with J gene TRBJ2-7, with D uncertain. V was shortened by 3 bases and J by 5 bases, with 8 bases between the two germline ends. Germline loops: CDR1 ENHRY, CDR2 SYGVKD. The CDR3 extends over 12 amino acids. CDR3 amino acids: CAISEKGNEQYV. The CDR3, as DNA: TGTGCCATCAGTGAAAAGGGTAACGAGCAGTACGTC.

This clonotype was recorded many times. CDR3 residues: CSVVTGGKTDTQYF. The CDR3 DNA sequence: TGCAGCGTCGTGACGGGGGGAAAGACAGATACGCAGTATTTT. The chain uses TRBV29-1 and TRBJ2-3, with 7 nucleotides matching TRBD2. The length of the CDR3 is 14 residues. V lost 6 bases and J lost 3; bases outside the gene matches: 9. Looked up from germline, CDR1 is SQVTM and CDR2 is ANQGSEA.

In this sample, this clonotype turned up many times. This CDR3 reads CASSQFDSKLSDTQYF. The CDR3 DNA sequence: TGTGCCAGCTCTCAATTTGACTCGAAGCTATCAGATACGCAGTATTTT. J is TRBJ2-3 and V is TRBV9; no definite D call. This CDR3 has 16 amino acids. Trimming took off 7 bases at V and 4 bases at J, with 22 bases between the two ends. Germline values: CDR1 SGDLS, CDR2 YYNGEE. Full variable domain (remainder filled in from reference TRBV9 and TRBJ2-3): DSGVTQTPKHLITATGQRVTLRCSPRSGDLSVYWYQQSLDQGLQFLIQYYNGEERAKGNILERFSAQQFPDLHSELNLSSLELGDSALYFCASSQFDSKLSDTQYFGPGTRLTVL.

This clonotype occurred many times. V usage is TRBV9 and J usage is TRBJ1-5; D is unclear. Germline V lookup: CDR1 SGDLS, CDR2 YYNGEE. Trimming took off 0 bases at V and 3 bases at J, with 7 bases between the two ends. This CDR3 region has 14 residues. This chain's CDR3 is CASSVGQHNQPQHF. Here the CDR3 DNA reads TGTGCCAGCAGCGTAGGGCAGCACAATCAGCCCCAGCATTTT.

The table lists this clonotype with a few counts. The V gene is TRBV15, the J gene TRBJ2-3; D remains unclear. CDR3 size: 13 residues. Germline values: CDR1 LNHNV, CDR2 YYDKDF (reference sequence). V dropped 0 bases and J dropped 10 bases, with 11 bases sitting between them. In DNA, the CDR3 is TGTGCCACCAGCAGAGATCCGAAGAGTTCGCAGTATTTT. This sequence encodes CATSRDPKSSQYF. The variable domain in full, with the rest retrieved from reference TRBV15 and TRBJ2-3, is DAMVIQNPRYQVTQFGKPVTLSCSQTLNHNVMYWYQQKSSQAPKLLFHYYDKDFNNEADTPDNFQSRRPNTSFCFLDIRSPGLGDTAMYLCATSRDPKSSQYFGPGTRLTVL.

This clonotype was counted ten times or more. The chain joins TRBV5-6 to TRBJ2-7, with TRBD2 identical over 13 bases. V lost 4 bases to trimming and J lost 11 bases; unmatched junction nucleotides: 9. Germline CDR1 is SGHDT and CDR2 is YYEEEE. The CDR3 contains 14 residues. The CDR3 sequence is CASSLGLAGRTEYF. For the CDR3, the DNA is TGTGCCAGCAGCCTGGGACTAGCGGGGAGGACGGAGTACTTC.

The CDR3 here is CASSYGKGGSTDTQYF. The DNA for the CDR3 is TGTGCCAGCAGTTACGGGAAGGGGGGGAGCACAGATACGCAGTATTTT. This rearrangement joins TRBV6-5 to TRBJ2-3; D perhaps matches TRBD2 (7 bases). Germline V CDR1 and CDR2: MNHEY, SVGAGI. The CDR3 sequence is 16 residues long. Trimming took 2 bases from V and 0 from J, leaving 12 bases between them.

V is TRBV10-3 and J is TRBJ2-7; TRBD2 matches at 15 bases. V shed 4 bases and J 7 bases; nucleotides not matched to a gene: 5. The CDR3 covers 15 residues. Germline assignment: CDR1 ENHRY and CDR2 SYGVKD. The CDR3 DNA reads TGTGCCATCAGTGGGACTAGCGGGGGGGCGAAAGAGCAGTACTTC. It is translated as CAISGTSGGAKEQYF.

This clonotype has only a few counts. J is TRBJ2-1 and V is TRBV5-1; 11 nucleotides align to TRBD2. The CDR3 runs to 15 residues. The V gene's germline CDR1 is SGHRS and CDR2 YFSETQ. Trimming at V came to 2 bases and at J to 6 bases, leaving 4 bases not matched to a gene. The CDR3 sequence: CASSFLAGGLNEQFF. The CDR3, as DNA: TGCGCCAGCAGCTTTCTAGCGGGGGGCCTCAATGAGCAGTTCTTC.

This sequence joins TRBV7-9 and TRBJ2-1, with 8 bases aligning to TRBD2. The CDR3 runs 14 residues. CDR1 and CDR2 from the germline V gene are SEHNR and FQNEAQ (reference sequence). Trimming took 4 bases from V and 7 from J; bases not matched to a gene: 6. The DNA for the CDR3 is TGTGCCAGCAGCTCGTCGGGGGGGCCTAATGAGCAGTTCTTC. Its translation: CASSSSGGPNEQFF. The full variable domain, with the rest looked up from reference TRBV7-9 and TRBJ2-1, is DTGVSQNPRHKITKRGQNVTFRCDPISEHNRLYWYRQTLGQGPEFLTYFQNEAQLEKSRLLSDRFSAERPKGSFSTLEIQRTEQGDSAMYLCASSSSGGPNEQFFGPGTRLTVL.

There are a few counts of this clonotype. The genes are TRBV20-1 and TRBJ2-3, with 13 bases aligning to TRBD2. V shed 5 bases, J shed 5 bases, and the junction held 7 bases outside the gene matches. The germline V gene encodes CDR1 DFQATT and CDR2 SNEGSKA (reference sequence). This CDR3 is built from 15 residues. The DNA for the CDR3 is TGCAGTGCTGCCCCGACTAGCGGGGGGAAAGATACGCAGTATTTT. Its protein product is CSAAPTSGGKDTQYF.

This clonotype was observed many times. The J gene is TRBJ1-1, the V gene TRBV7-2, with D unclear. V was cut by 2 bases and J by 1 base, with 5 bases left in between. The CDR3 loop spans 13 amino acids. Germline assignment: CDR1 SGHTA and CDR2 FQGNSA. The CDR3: CASSLFWNTEAFF. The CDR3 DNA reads TGTGCCAGCAGCTTATTTTGGAACACTGAAGCTTTCTTT.

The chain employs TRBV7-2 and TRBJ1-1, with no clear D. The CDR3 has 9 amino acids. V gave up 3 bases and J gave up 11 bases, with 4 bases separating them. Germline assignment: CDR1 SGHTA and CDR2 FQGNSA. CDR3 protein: CASSFWAFF. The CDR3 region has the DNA TGTGCCAGCAGCTTTTGGGCTTTCTTT.

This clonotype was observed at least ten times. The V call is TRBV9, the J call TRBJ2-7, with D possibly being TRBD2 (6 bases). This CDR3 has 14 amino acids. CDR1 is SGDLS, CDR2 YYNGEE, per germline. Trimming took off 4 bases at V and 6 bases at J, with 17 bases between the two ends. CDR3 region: CASSPWGDRREQYF. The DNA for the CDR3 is TGTGCCAGCAGCCCTTGGGGGGATCGTCGCGAGCAGTACTTC.

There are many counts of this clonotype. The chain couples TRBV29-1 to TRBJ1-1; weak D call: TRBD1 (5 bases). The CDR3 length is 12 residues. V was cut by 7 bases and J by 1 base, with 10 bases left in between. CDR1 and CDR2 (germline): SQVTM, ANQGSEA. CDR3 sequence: CSATGGNTEAFF. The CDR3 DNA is TGCAGCGCCACAGGTGGGAACACTGAAGCTTTCTTT. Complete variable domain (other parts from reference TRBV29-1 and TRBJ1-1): SAVISQKPSRDICQRGTSLTIQCQVDSQVTMMFWYRQQPGQSLTLIATANQGSEATYESGFVIDKFPISRPNLTFSTLTVSNMSPEDSSIYLCSATGGNTEAFFGQGTRLTVV.

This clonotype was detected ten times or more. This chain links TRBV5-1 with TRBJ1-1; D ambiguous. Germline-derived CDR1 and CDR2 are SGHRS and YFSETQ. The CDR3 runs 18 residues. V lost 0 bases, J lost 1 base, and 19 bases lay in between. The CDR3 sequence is CASSLVTYGYSRNTEAFF. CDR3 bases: TGCGCCAGCAGCTTGGTAACGTACGGCTACTCCCGGAACACTGAAGCTTTCTTT.